What follows describes a single TCR beta chain. These data are taken from a study of blood T cell repertoires in COVID-19. Study-wide background: Samples taken during acute and convalescent COVID-19 were collected in the United States, Italy and Spain.

The CDR3 runs to 12 residues. CDR1 MDHEN and CDR2 SYDVKM come from the germline V gene. Trimming took 5 bases from V and 8 from J, leaving 7 bases between them. This table comes from immunoSEQ multiplex PCR, and its TCRdb copy is limited to in-frame clones, with some not included. This sample yields about 150,000 clones, of which around 83% are seen a single time; just over 9.5% belongs to the top ten. The receptor was derived from a woman in her forties or fifties with acute or convalescent COVID-19. The V call is TRBV28, the J call TRBJ1-6; D unclear. What was sequenced was peripheral blood. The CDR3 region is CASSISDSPLHF. The CDR3 DNA follows: TGTGCCAGCAGTATCAGTGATTCACCCCTCCACTTT.